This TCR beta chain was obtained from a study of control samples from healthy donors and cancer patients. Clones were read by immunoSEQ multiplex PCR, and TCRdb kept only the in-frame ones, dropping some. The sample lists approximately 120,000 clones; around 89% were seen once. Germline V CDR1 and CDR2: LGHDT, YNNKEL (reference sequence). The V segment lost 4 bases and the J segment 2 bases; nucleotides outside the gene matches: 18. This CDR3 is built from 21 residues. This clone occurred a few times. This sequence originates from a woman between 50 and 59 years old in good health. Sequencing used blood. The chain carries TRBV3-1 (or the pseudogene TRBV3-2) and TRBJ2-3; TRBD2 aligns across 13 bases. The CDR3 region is CASSPKGVGTSGVGDTDTQYF. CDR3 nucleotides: TGTGCCAGCAGCCCTAAAGGGGTTGGGACTAGCGGGGTTGGGGACACAGATACGCAGTATTTT.